This T cell receptor (beta chain) came from a study of cytomegalovirus exposure and HLA in healthy donors. It was with 60 Vbeta and 13 Jbeta primers that the PCR ran. The assay was immunoSEQ multiplex PCR, and TCRdb's table has in-frame clones only and misses some. The sample lists about 89,000 clones; 85% were seen once. V was clipped by 0 bases and J by 2 bases, with 10 bases between them. The CDR3 is made up of 15 amino acids. Germline V gene lookup returns CDR1 MNHEY and CDR2 SVGAGI. This TCR derives from a man aged 40-49 years in good health and CMV-seropositive. The rearrangement links TRBV6-5 to TRBJ1-1; D unresolved. The source material was PBMCs. The CDR3 sequence: CASSYSRGRNTEAFF. The CDR3 nucleotides read TGTGCCAGCAGTTACTCGCGTGGGAGAAACACTGAAGCTTTCTTT.